A single sample gave rise to the 6 T cell receptor beta chains below, sequenced in a study of blood T cell repertoires in COVID-19. Libraries were prepared by immunoSEQ multiplex PCR; TCRdb keeps only in-frame clonotypes and omits some of them. The repertoire has a few hundred thousand clones, approximately 88% of them found once; the top ten carry just under 7%. The sample was peripheral blood. The receptors were gathered from a woman in her twenties or thirties who had recovered from COVID-19.

The chain links TRBV28 to TRBJ2-7; D is perhaps TRBD2 (6 bases). Trimming removed 6 bases at V and 3 bases at J, with 12 bases between. Germline lookup yields CDR1 MDHEN and CDR2 SYDVKM. The CDR3 runs to 13 residues. CDR3 residues: CASRGGSLYEQYF. In DNA form, the CDR3 reads TGTGCCAGCAGGGGGGGATCCCTCTACGAGCAGTACTTC. Based on the CDR3 plus reference TRBV28 and TRBJ2-7, the full variable domain is DVKVTQSSRYLVKRTGEKVFLECVQDMDHENMFWYRQDPGLGLRLIYFSYDVKMKEKGDIPEGYSVSREKKERFSLILESASTNQTSMYLCASRGGSLYEQYFGPGTRLTVT.

The chain uses TRBV29-1 and TRBJ2-3; no definite D call. In germline, CDR1 is SQVTM, CDR2 ANQGSEA. V lost 2 bases, J lost 1 base, and 13 bases lay in between. This CDR3 spans 15 amino acids. Written as DNA, the CDR3 is TGCAGCGTTGAAACGCGGCTACGGGGCACAGATACGCAGTATTTT. Amino acid sequence: CSVETRLRGTDTQYF.

V is TRBV29-1 and J is TRBJ1-2, with D possibly matching TRBD1 (6 bases). V was trimmed by 3 bases and J by 2 bases, leaving 7 bases between them. The CDR3 runs 12 residues. Germline assignment: CDR1 SQVTM and CDR2 ANQGSEA. The CDR3 coding sequence is TGCAGCGTTGAGACAGGAAACTATGGCTACACCTTC. It is translated as CSVETGNYGYTF.

This clone showed up just a few times. The chain employs TRBV7-2 and TRBJ1-5, with TRBD1 matching over 7 bases. Germline trimming cut 2 bases from V and 5 bases from J; bases unmatched to any gene: 6. Germline assignment: CDR1 SGHTA and CDR2 FQGNSA. The CDR3 totals 15 residues. CDR3 residues: CASSLNRGADQPQHF. In nucleotides, the CDR3 is TGTGCCAGCAGCTTAAACAGGGGAGCGGATCAGCCCCAGCATTTT.

CDR3 nucleotide sequence: TGCGCCAGCAGCTTGGAAGGGAGCTCGTACGAGCAGTACTTC. This sequence encodes CASSLEGSSYEQYF. The chain employs TRBV5-1 and TRBJ2-7; TRBD2 is a possible D gene (5 bases). The germline gives CDR1 SGHRS, CDR2 YFSETQ. V was clipped by 0 bases and J by 4 bases, with 11 bases between them. CDR3 length: 14 amino acids.

The rearrangement joins TRBV5-8 to TRBJ2-7; possible D gene TRBD2, 5 bases. The CDR3 contains 14 residues. The germline gives CDR1 SGHTS, CDR2 YDEGEE. V was shortened by 0 bases and J by 5 bases, with 12 bases between the two germline ends. The CDR3 coding sequence is TGTGCCAGCAGCTTGGCCGAGGGTCGGCACGAGCAGTACTTC. It codes for CASSLAEGRHEQYF.